This is a list of T cell receptor beta chains from one sample in a study of shared clonotypes between healthy human individuals. Generated by immunoSEQ multiplex PCR, the TCRdb table keeps only in-frame clones and is missing some. The table has about 480,000 clones, approximately 79% seen once. Source material: PBMCs. Every receptor here comes from a woman aged 40 to 50 in good health. Some clones in this sample may be carry-over from other donors' samples. Each CDR3 is given with its conserved first and last residue. Each record gives: CDR3 protein, CDR3 DNA, D gene, J gene, clone size, V gene. A D gene is named only where the DNA matches it firmly. Not every row has a clone size; where given, it reads once, few, many or a size class.

cdr3_aa: CSVEDAGLRGYTF
cdr3_nt: TGCAGCGTTGAAGATGCGGGATTGAGGGGCTACACCTTC
d_call: NA
j_call: TRBJ1-2
clone_size: NA
v_call: TRBV29-1

cdr3_aa: CASSLAFGAGGQETQYF
cdr3_nt: TGTGCCAGCAGCTTGGCCTTTGGAGCGGGAGGGCAAGAGACCCAGTACTTC
d_call: TRBD2
j_call: TRBJ2-5
clone_size: once
v_call: TRBV5-6

cdr3_aa: CASSRLRETQYF
cdr3_nt: TGTGCCAGCAGCCGACTAAGGGAGACCCAGTACTTC
d_call: NA
j_call: TRBJ2-5
clone_size: NA
v_call: TRBV7-8

cdr3_aa: CAWSVGGGNQPQHF
cdr3_nt: TGTGCCTGGAGTGTAGGCGGCGGCAATCAGCCCCAGCATTTT
d_call: NA
j_call: TRBJ1-5
clone_size: few
v_call: TRBV30

cdr3_aa: CASSPPTMDPYF
cdr3_nt: TGTGCCAGCAGCCCCCCCACCATGGACCCTTATTTT
d_call: NA
j_call: TRBJ1-1
clone_size: NA
v_call: TRBV6-1

cdr3_aa: CASSYSGGRGQETQYF
cdr3_nt: TGTGCCAGCAGTTACTCAGGAGGACGGGGGCAAGAGACCCAGTACTTC
d_call: NA
j_call: TRBJ2-5
clone_size: NA
v_call: TRBV6-5

cdr3_aa: CASISTSGRNYNEQFF
cdr3_nt: TGTGCCAGCATTTCAACTAGCGGGAGAAACTACAATGAGCAGTTCTTC
d_call: NA
j_call: TRBJ2-1
clone_size: once
v_call: TRBV21-1

cdr3_aa: CASRGQGGGEQYF
cdr3_nt: TGCGCCAGCAGGGGACAGGGGGGTGGAGAGCAGTACTTC
d_call: TRBD1
j_call: TRBJ2-7
clone_size: NA
v_call: TRBV10-2

cdr3_aa: CASSQRTSQANEQFF
cdr3_nt: TGTGCCAGCAGCCAAAGGACTAGCCAGGCCAATGAGCAGTTCTTC
d_call: TRBD2
j_call: TRBJ2-1
clone_size: NA
v_call: TRBV4-2

cdr3_aa: CASSYLTYEQYF
cdr3_nt: TGTGCCAGCAGTTACCTAACCTACGAGCAGTACTTC
d_call: NA
j_call: TRBJ2-7
clone_size: NA
v_call: TRBV6-6

cdr3_aa: CASSQDLPRSSGNTIYF
cdr3_nt: TGTGCCAGCAGCCAAGATTTGCCAAGGAGCTCTGGAAACACCATATATTTT
d_call: NA
j_call: TRBJ1-3
clone_size: NA
v_call: TRBV14

cdr3_aa: CASLGNEQFF
cdr3_nt: TGTGCCAGCCTAGGAAATGAGCAGTTCTTC
d_call: NA
j_call: TRBJ2-1
clone_size: NA
v_call: TRBV5-8

cdr3_aa: CATSRHDRGGDYGYTF
cdr3_nt: TGTGCCACCAGCAGACACGACAGGGGAGGGGACTATGGCTACACCTTC
d_call: TRBD1
j_call: TRBJ1-2
clone_size: NA
v_call: TRBV15

cdr3_aa: CASSFTRGLPLAEGTPYEQYF
cdr3_nt: TGTGCCAGCAGTTTTACTCGCGGGCTCCCACTAGCGGAGGGGACCCCCTACGAGCAGTACTTC
d_call: TRBD2
j_call: TRBJ2-7
clone_size: NA
v_call: TRBV28

cdr3_aa: CASSLDVEGTEAFF
cdr3_nt: TGTGCCAGCAGCTTAGACGTAGAGGGCACTGAAGCTTTCTTT
d_call: NA
j_call: TRBJ1-1
clone_size: NA
v_call: TRBV7-2

cdr3_aa: CASSYGVPRENEKLFF
cdr3_nt: TGTGCCAGCAGTTACGGGGTTCCAAGGGAAAATGAAAAACTGTTTTTT
d_call: NA
j_call: TRBJ1-4
clone_size: NA
v_call: TRBV6-6

cdr3_aa: CASSSDRPSYNEQFF
cdr3_nt: TGTGCCAGCAGTTCCGACAGGCCCTCCTACAATGAGCAGTTCTTC
d_call: NA
j_call: TRBJ2-1
clone_size: NA
v_call: TRBV6-6

cdr3_aa: CASSPRLAARRETQYF
cdr3_nt: TGTGCCAGCAGCCCGAGACTAGCGGCCAGGCGAGAGACCCAGTACTTC
d_call: TRBD2
j_call: TRBJ2-5
clone_size: NA
v_call: TRBV7-2

cdr3_aa: CASSLGQSESYEQYF
cdr3_nt: TGTGCCAGCAGCTTAGGCCAGAGTGAGTCCTACGAGCAGTACTTC
d_call: NA
j_call: TRBJ2-7
clone_size: NA
v_call: TRBV7-6

cdr3_aa: CASGRNWNQPQHF
cdr3_nt: TGTGCCAGCGGTCGGAATTGGAATCAGCCCCAGCATTTT
d_call: NA
j_call: TRBJ1-5
clone_size: NA
v_call: TRBV27

cdr3_aa: CASSSYTQYF
cdr3_nt: TGTGCCAGCAGCTCATATACGCAGTATTTT
d_call: NA
j_call: TRBJ2-3
clone_size: NA
v_call: TRBV2

cdr3_aa: CASSYSTGEQYF
cdr3_nt: TGTGCCAGCAGTTACTCGACAGGGGAGCAGTACTTC
d_call: TRBD1
j_call: TRBJ2-7
clone_size: few
v_call: TRBV6-6

cdr3_aa: CASSSIAGGADTQYF
cdr3_nt: TGTGCCAGCAGTTCCATAGCGGGAGGCGCAGATACGCAGTATTTT
d_call: TRBD2
j_call: TRBJ2-3
clone_size: once
v_call: TRBV6-4

cdr3_aa: CASSSNRDGPYGYTF
cdr3_nt: TGTGCCAGCAGCTCGAACCGGGACGGGCCCTATGGCTACACCTTC
d_call: NA
j_call: TRBJ1-2
clone_size: few
v_call: TRBV7-9

cdr3_aa: CASSLAGGSGNTIYF
cdr3_nt: TGCGCCAGCAGCTTGGCGGGGGGATCTGGAAACACCATATATTTT
d_call: NA
j_call: TRBJ1-3
clone_size: NA
v_call: TRBV5-1

cdr3_aa: CASSQGLLETQYF
cdr3_nt: TGCGCCAGCAGCCAAGGGCTTTTAGAGACCCAGTACTTC
d_call: NA
j_call: TRBJ2-5
clone_size: NA
v_call: TRBV4-1

cdr3_aa: CASSIGRDAGANVLTF
cdr3_nt: TGTGCCAGTAGTATAGGTAGGGATGCTGGGGCCAACGTCCTGACTTTC
d_call: NA
j_call: TRBJ2-6
clone_size: NA
v_call: TRBV19

cdr3_aa: CASSQGQGGYGYTF
cdr3_nt: TGCGCCAGCAGCCAAGGACAGGGAGGCTATGGCTACACCTTC
d_call: TRBD1
j_call: TRBJ1-2
clone_size: few
v_call: TRBV4-3

cdr3_aa: CASSLRGPINYGYTF
cdr3_nt: TGTGCCAGCAGTCTCAGGGGGCCCATTAACTATGGCTACACCTTC
d_call: TRBD1
j_call: TRBJ1-2
clone_size: NA
v_call: TRBV27

cdr3_aa: CASSTRGLTEAFF
cdr3_nt: TGTGCCAGCAGCACGAGGGGGTTGACTGAAGCTTTCTTT
d_call: NA
j_call: TRBJ1-1
clone_size: few
v_call: TRBV9

cdr3_aa: CASSLLAGVGTSTDTQYF
cdr3_nt: TGTGCCAGCAGCTTGTTAGCGGGAGTAGGGACTAGCACAGATACGCAGTATTTT
d_call: TRBD2
j_call: TRBJ2-3
clone_size: NA
v_call: TRBV5-5

cdr3_aa: CAISEDYSFNQPQHF
cdr3_nt: TGTGCCATCAGTGAGGATTACAGTTTCAATCAGCCCCAGCATTTT
d_call: NA
j_call: TRBJ1-5
clone_size: NA
v_call: TRBV10-3

cdr3_aa: CAWSDRAKYEQYF
cdr3_nt: TGTGCCTGGAGCGACAGAGCTAAATACGAGCAGTACTTC
d_call: NA
j_call: TRBJ2-7
clone_size: NA
v_call: TRBV30

cdr3_aa: CASSRAGLTYEQYF
cdr3_nt: TGCGCCAGCAGTAGGGCAGGGTTAACCTACGAGCAGTACTTC
d_call: NA
j_call: TRBJ2-7
clone_size: NA
v_call: TRBV10-2

cdr3_aa: CAWSVKRQYQETQYF
cdr3_nt: TGTGCCTGGAGTGTAAAACGCCAGTACCAAGAGACCCAGTACTTC
d_call: NA
j_call: TRBJ2-5
clone_size: NA
v_call: TRBV30

cdr3_aa: CAISVPGGNTGELFF
cdr3_nt: TGTGCCATCAGTGTTCCGGGAGGTAACACCGGGGAGCTGTTTTTT
d_call: TRBD2
j_call: TRBJ2-2
clone_size: NA
v_call: TRBV10-3

cdr3_aa: CASSEAFSLTQHF
cdr3_nt: TGTGCCAGCAGTGAAGCGTTCAGCTTAACCCAGCATTTT
d_call: NA
j_call: TRBJ1-5
clone_size: NA
v_call: TRBV6-1

cdr3_aa: CASSQFSRVTNNYGYTF
cdr3_nt: TGCGCCAGCAGCCAATTCTCCCGAGTTACCAATAACTATGGCTACACCTTC
d_call: NA
j_call: TRBJ1-2
clone_size: NA
v_call: TRBV4-3

cdr3_aa: CASSPTLSGTSTDTQYF
cdr3_nt: TGTGCCAGCAGCCCAACCCTTAGCGGTACTAGCACAGATACGCAGTATTTT
d_call: NA
j_call: TRBJ2-3
clone_size: NA
v_call: TRBV7-8

cdr3_aa: CASSSPTSGRGNTQYF
cdr3_nt: TGTGCCAGCAGCTCTCCCACTAGCGGGAGGGGAAATACGCAGTATTTT
d_call: TRBD2
j_call: TRBJ2-3
clone_size: few
v_call: TRBV5-4

cdr3_aa: CASSPWTGLRNEQFF
cdr3_nt: TGTGCCAGCAGTCCATGGACAGGGTTACGCAATGAGCAGTTCTTC
d_call: TRBD1
j_call: TRBJ2-1
clone_size: NA
v_call: TRBV27

cdr3_aa: CASKKWGGGTEAFF
cdr3_nt: TGTGCCAGCAAAAAATGGGGGGGAGGCACTGAAGCTTTCTTT
d_call: NA
j_call: TRBJ1-1
clone_size: NA
v_call: TRBV2

cdr3_aa: CASSPSSASNTGELFF
cdr3_nt: TGTGCCAGCAGCCCAAGTTCAGCGTCGAACACCGGGGAGCTGTTTTTT
d_call: NA
j_call: TRBJ2-2
clone_size: NA
v_call: TRBV5-4

cdr3_aa: CASSPALGGRAGRNPYEQYF
cdr3_nt: TGCGCCAGCAGCCCTGCCCTAGGCGGGAGGGCCGGGAGGAACCCCTACGAGCAGTACTTC
d_call: TRBD2
j_call: TRBJ2-7
clone_size: NA
v_call: TRBV4-1

cdr3_aa: CASSLKGSGRFYEQYF
cdr3_nt: TGTGCCAGCAGTTTAAAGGGTAGCGGGAGGTTCTACGAGCAGTACTTC
d_call: TRBD2
j_call: TRBJ2-7
clone_size: NA
v_call: TRBV27

cdr3_aa: CASSRAGGPSYEQYF
cdr3_nt: TGCGCCAGCAGCCGAGCGGGAGGGCCCTCCTACGAGCAGTACTTC
d_call: TRBD2
j_call: TRBJ2-7
clone_size: once
v_call: TRBV4-1

cdr3_aa: CASRWTSIPSEKLFF
cdr3_nt: TGTGCCAGTAGGTGGACCTCCATCCCCAGTGAAAAACTGTTTTTT
d_call: NA
j_call: TRBJ1-4
clone_size: NA
v_call: TRBV19

cdr3_aa: CASSVYSGNTIYF
cdr3_nt: TGTGCCAGCAGTGTATACTCTGGAAACACCATATATTTT
d_call: NA
j_call: TRBJ1-3
clone_size: few
v_call: TRBV25-1

cdr3_aa: CASSPGRLQETQYF
cdr3_nt: TGTGCCAGCAGCCCCGGACGCCTCCAAGAGACCCAGTACTTC
d_call: NA
j_call: TRBJ2-5
clone_size: NA
v_call: TRBV11-2

cdr3_aa: CASSIVEGAYNEQFF
cdr3_nt: TGTGCCAGTAGTATAGTTGAGGGTGCCTACAATGAGCAGTTCTTC
d_call: NA
j_call: TRBJ2-1
clone_size: NA
v_call: TRBV19

cdr3_aa: CASSQAPGALGTGELFF
cdr3_nt: TGTGCCAGCAGCCAAGCCCCGGGGGCCCTGGGCACCGGGGAGCTGTTTTTT
d_call: NA
j_call: TRBJ2-2
clone_size: NA
v_call: TRBV14

cdr3_aa: CASRTTLEQFF
cdr3_nt: TGTGCCAGCAGGACAACACTGGAGCAGTTCTTC
d_call: NA
j_call: TRBJ2-1
clone_size: NA
v_call: TRBV28

cdr3_aa: CSALGEFGGEAFF
cdr3_nt: TGCAGCGCCCTCGGAGAGTTTGGGGGTGAAGCTTTCTTT
d_call: NA
j_call: TRBJ1-1
clone_size: NA
v_call: TRBV29-1

cdr3_aa: CASTQGLAGNEQFF
cdr3_nt: TGTGCCAGCACCCAGGGACTAGCGGGAAATGAGCAGTTCTTC
d_call: TRBD2
j_call: TRBJ2-1
clone_size: NA
v_call: TRBV2

cdr3_aa: CASTLGDRGRETQYF
cdr3_nt: TGTGCCAGCACCTTAGGGGACAGGGGGCGAGAGACCCAGTACTTC
d_call: TRBD1
j_call: TRBJ2-5
clone_size: NA
v_call: TRBV7-8